The 10 T cell receptor beta chains below come from one sample, sequenced in a study of CD8 T cells in ankylosing spondylitis. The study, taken as a whole, reports: What appeared characteristic of ankylosing spondylitis blood was a TCR beta motif of fewer than ten highly homologous variants.

Which antigens these TCRs recognize remains unknown. TCRdb called the 5' RACE reads again in MiXCR, with one record for every CDR3 protein. The sample yields 650,000 to 800,000 distinct CDR3 sequences, roughly 19% seen once. Sequencing was done on a sample of blood, either unsorted or a sorted T cell fraction (not recorded which). All receptors come from a male donor with ankylosing spondylitis.

At least ten counts were recorded for this clonotype. The chain recombines TRBV5-1 with TRBJ2-1, with D perhaps TRBD1 (5 bases). The CDR3 contains 18 residues. Germline V gene sequence: CDR1 SGHRS, CDR2 YFSETQ. The ends were cut back, 4 bases at V and 2 bases at J, with 22 bases in the middle. CDR3 coding DNA: TGCGCCAGCAGCCCCAACCCAGGGTCAGGGAAAACCTACAATGAGCAGTTCTTC. Protein: CASSPNPGSGKTYNEQFF.

This clonotype was seen a few times. This chain connects TRBV6-5 to TRBJ1-5; no clear D gene. CDR1 and CDR2 (germline): MNHEY, SVGAGI. Deletions cut 0 bases from V and 0 bases from J, with 6 bases between. This CDR3 is 15 amino acids long. Here the CDR3 DNA reads TGTGCCAGCAGTTACTCGGCGAATAGCAATCAGCCCCAGCATTTT. Translated, it gives CASSYSANSNQPQHF.

This clonotype has a handful of counts. The chain couples TRBV4-2 to TRBJ2-2; 15 positions match TRBD2. V lost 4 bases to trimming and J lost 1 base; unmatched junction nucleotides: 13. Germline-derived CDR1 and CDR2 are LGHNA and YNFKEQ. This CDR3 is built from 21 residues. Here the CDR3 reads CASSRPGGLAGGQGNTGELFF. CDR3 DNA sequence: TGTGCCAGCAGCCGGCCGGGAGGACTAGCGGGGGGGCAGGGGAACACCGGGGAGCTGTTTTTT.

This clonotype was counted a few times. V and J are TRBV5-1 and TRBJ2-1; the D gene could be TRBD1 or TRBD2 (7 bases each). Germline CDR1 is SGHRS and CDR2 is YFSETQ. V was trimmed by 9 bases and J by 2 bases, leaving 18 bases between them. The CDR3 length is 15 residues. CDR3 region: CATTPGGDPYNEQFF. For the CDR3, the DNA is TGCGCCACCACCCCAGGGGGGGACCCCTACAATGAGCAGTTCTTC.

In this sample, this clonotype turned up a few times. The CDR3 DNA sequence: TGCGCCAGCAGCTTGGTTCCAGGTGACAATGAGCAGTTCTTC. Protein sequence: CASSLVPGDNEQFF. This chain uses TRBV5-1 with TRBJ2-1; no reliable D call. Per the germline V gene, CDR1 is SGHRS and CDR2 is YFSETQ. The CDR3 is 14 amino acids. The V gene lost 0 bases and the J gene lost 5 bases, with 9 bases spanning the gap.

The chain is built from TRBV20-1 and TRBJ2-1; 13 bases are shared with TRBD2. Germline V gene sequence: CDR1 DFQATT, CDR2 SNEGSKA (reference sequence). V was clipped by 0 bases and J by 7 bases; unmatched bases: 6. The CDR3 consists of 16 residues. The CDR3, as DNA: TGCAGTGCTAGAGACCCACTAGCGGGAGGGCCTAATGAGCAGTTCTTC. Translation gives CSARDPLAGGPNEQFF.

The J gene is TRBJ2-7, the V gene TRBV7-2, with 8 bases aligning to TRBD1. V dropped 2 bases and J dropped 6; count of bases not matched to a gene: 15. The CDR3 contains 17 residues. Germline CDR1 reads SGHTA; CDR2 reads FQGNSA. The DNA for the CDR3 is TGTGCCAGCAGCTTAACGCGGGGAAGGGGACAGGCCGGCGAGCAGTACTTC. Its translation: CASSLTRGRGQAGEQYF.

This clonotype occurred a few times. This rearrangement joins TRBV12-3 or TRBV12-4 to TRBJ1-2; D is unclear. The CDR3 totals 13 residues. V was clipped by 5 bases and J by 7 bases, with 14 bases between them. The CDR3 region has the DNA TGTGCCAGCAGTGCCGGTGCTAGGATTGGCTACACCTTC. This translates into CASSAGARIGYTF.

The J gene is TRBJ2-7, the V gene TRBV27, with TRBD1 matching over 8 bases. Losses at the gene ends were 5 bases for V and 2 bases for J; bases not matched to a gene: 14. The length of the CDR3 is 17 residues. CDR1 MNHEY and CDR2 SMNVEV come from the germline V gene (reference sequence). CDR3 DNA: TGTGCCAGCAGTACCACCCTGACAGGGGTATTGGCCTACGAGCAGTACTTC. It codes for CASSTTLTGVLAYEQYF.

The genes are TRBV4-1 and TRBJ1-6, with 7 bases lining up with TRBD1. Germline loops: CDR1 MGHRA, CDR2 YSYEKL. The junction had 10 bases not matched to a gene; V was cut back by 4 bases and J by 10 bases. This CDR3 comprises 15 residues. In DNA, the CDR3 is TGCGCCAGCAGCCCCACCAGGGGGGTGGGATCACCCCTCCACTTT. Amino acid sequence: CASSPTRGVGSPLHF.